This entry describes one T cell receptor beta chain. The data were obtained in a study of cytomegalovirus exposure and HLA in healthy donors. PCR involved 60 Vbeta and 13 Jbeta primers. TCRdb keeps only in-frame clones here, not all; method: immunoSEQ multiplex PCR. In the table there are 150,000 to 200,000 clones, 77% of which are singletons. The sequenced sample consisted of PBMCs. This sequence was found in a male donor in good health and CMV-seropositive.

The CDR3 nucleotides read TGCACCAGCAGCCAAGATCCTACAGGGGATGAGCAGTTCTTC. The encoded protein is CTSSQDPTGDEQFF. This sequence joins TRBV1 and TRBJ2-1; the DNA was not compared with TRBD1, the D call given in the table. TRBV1 is classified as a pseudogene. CDR3 length: 14 amino acids.